This T cell receptor (beta chain) came from a study of human T cells and chemical hapten exposure. Study summary: Once 0.01% DPC had been applied to the upper back by patch test, readings were taken at 6 days.

Study-level results: High-frequency TCRs, those above 1 in 1000, stayed the same after DPC sensitization.

Trimming took off 3 bases at V and 6 bases at J, with 10 bases between the two ends. Germline V lookup: CDR1 SGHVS, CDR2 FNYEAQ. The CDR3 length is 13 residues. Sample time point: patch test 2, 6 weeks after DPC sensitization. This sample's treatment: therapeutic diphenylcyclopropenone sensitization with weekly scalp DPC. Drawing of blood took place ahead of applying each patch test. It was the library that attached unique molecular identifiers to individual cDNA molecules. TCRdb redid the calling of the RACE reads with MiXCR, one entry per CDR3 protein. The sample carries 69,000 or so distinct CDR3 sequences, under 13% recorded once. The table lists this clonotype with many counts. Its antigen is undetermined.

The sample was whole blood, taken in connection with sensitization to the hapten diphenylcyclopropenone (DPC). The source is a woman between 50 and 59 years old with alopecia areata. Some clones in this sample may be carry-over from other donors' samples. This chain links TRBV7-6 with TRBJ2-3, with D uncertain. CDR3 in DNA: TGTGCCAGCAGCTTTGCCCCCTGGGATACGCAGTATTTT. Protein sequence: CASSFAPWDTQYF.